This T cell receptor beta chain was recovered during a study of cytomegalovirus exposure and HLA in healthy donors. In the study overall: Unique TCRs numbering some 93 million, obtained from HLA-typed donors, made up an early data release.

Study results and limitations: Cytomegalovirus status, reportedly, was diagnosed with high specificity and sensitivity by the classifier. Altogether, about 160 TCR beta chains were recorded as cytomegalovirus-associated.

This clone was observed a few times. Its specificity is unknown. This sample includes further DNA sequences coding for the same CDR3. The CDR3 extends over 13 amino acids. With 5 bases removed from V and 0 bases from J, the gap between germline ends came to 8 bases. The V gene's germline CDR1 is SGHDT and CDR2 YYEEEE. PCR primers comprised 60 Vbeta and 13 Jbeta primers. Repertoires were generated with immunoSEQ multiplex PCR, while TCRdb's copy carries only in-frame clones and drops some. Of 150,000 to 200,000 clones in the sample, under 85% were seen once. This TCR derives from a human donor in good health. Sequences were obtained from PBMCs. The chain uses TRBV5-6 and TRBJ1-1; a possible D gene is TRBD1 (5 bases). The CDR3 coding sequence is TGTGCCAGCAGTTTCAGGGTGAACACTGAAGCTTTCTTT. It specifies CASSFRVNTEAFF.